The T cell receptor (beta chain) under discussion was sequenced for a study of OX40 agonist ivuxolimab in advanced cancers. Findings and caveats of the study: It was also the case that some nonresponders had low normalized T-cell clonal expansion. Among the lowest peripheral clonal expansion occurred in 0.1-3.0 mg/kg partial responders.

Trimming took 3 bases from V and 7 from J; bases not matched to a gene: 7. The CDR3 is made up of 16 amino acids. The germline V gene encodes CDR1 SGDLS and CDR2 YYNGEE. Comments on this clone: Its cognate antigen is unknown.

Assay used: immunoSEQ multiplex PCR; TCRdb lists only in-frame clones, some missing. Of some 6,000 clones in the sample, over 70% are singletons; the top ten hold just under 25%. This clonotype originated in an adult with an advanced solid tumor such as melanoma, head and neck, liver or kidney cancer. The chain employs TRBV9 and TRBJ2-1; 13 bases align to TRBD2. The material sequenced was CD4+ or CD8+ T cells sorted from blood, taken in a trial of the OX40 agonist ivuxolimab. The CDR3: CASSAPRTSGGNEQFF. As DNA, the CDR3 is TGTGCCAGCAGCGCCCCCAGGACTAGCGGGGGAAATGAGCAGTTCTTC.